This T cell receptor beta chain was recorded in a study of sequential checkpoint blockade in melanoma. Study-wide context: First-line arms were nivolumab then ipilimumab, or the reverse, randomized 1:1.

CDR1 is KGHSH and CDR2 is LQKENI in the germline V gene. The CDR3 extends over 13 amino acids. V shed 5 bases and J 3 bases; nucleotides not matched to a gene: 3. Sample treatment: randomized to nivolumab then ipilimumab (arm A) or the reverse (arm B). None of the patients previously received DNA-damaging chemotherapy. From thawed PBMCs, live CD3+CD8+ cells negative for CD19 and CD56 were sorted. Here immunoSEQ multiplex PCR was the method, and the copy in TCRdb shows in-frame clones only, minus some. The table has 20,000 to 25,000 clones, around 80% seen once. Sequencing used CD8+ T cells sorted from blood (inferred from file names), obtained from a patient given nivolumab and ipilimumab in sequence. The TCR was taken from a human donor with melanoma. V usage is TRBV18 and J usage is TRBJ2-5; 7 bases agree with TRBD2. The CDR3: CASSSGLEETQYF. CDR3 nucleotide sequence: TGTGCCAGCTCAAGTGGACTAGAAGAGACCCAGTACTTC.